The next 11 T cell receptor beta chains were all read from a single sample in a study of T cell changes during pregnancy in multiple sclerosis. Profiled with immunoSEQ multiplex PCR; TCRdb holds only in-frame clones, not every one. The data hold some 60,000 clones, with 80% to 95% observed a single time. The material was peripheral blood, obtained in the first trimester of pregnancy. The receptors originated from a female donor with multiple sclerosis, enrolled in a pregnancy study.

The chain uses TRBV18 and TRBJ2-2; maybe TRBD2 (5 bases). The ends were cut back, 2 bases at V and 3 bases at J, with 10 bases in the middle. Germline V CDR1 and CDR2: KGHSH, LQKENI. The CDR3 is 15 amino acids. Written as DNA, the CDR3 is TGTGCCAGCTCACCAGGGAGCACCGACACCGGGGAGCTGTTTTTT. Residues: CASSPGSTDTGELFF.

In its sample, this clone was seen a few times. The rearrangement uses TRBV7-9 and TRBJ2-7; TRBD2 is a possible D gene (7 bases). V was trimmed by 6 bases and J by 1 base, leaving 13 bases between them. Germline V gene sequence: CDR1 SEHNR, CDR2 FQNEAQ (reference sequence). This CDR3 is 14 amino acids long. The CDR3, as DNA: TGTGCCAGCAGGGAGGGGGGGTCTTCCTACGAGCAGTACTTC. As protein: CASREGGSSYEQYF.

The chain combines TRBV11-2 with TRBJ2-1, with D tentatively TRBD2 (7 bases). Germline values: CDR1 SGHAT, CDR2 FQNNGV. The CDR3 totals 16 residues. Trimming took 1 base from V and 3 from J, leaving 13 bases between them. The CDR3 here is CASSLVRGANYNEQFF. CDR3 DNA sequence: TGTGCCAGCAGCTTAGTACGGGGGGCGAACTACAATGAGCAGTTCTTC.

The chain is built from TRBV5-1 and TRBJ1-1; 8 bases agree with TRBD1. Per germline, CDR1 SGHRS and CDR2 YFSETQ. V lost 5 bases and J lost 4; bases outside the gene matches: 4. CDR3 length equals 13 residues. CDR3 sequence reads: CASSRTGGTEAFF. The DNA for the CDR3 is TGCGCCAGCAGTCGAACAGGGGGCACTGAAGCTTTCTTT.

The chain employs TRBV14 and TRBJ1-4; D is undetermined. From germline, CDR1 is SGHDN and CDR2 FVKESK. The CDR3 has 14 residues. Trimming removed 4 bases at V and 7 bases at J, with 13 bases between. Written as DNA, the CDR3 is TGTGCCAGCAGCCCAAGCCTGACTGGTGAAAAACTGTTTTTT. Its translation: CASSPSLTGEKLFF.

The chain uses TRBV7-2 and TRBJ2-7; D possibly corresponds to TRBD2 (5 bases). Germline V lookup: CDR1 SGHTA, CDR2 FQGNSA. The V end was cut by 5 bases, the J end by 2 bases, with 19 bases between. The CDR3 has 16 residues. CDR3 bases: TGTGCCAGCAGCCTAGTCAACTCTGGACTGCCCTACGAGCAGTACTTC. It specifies CASSLVNSGLPYEQYF.

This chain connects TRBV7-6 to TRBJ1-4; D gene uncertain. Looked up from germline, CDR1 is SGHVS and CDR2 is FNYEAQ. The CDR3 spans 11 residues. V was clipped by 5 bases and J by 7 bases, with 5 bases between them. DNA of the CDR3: TGTGCCAGCAGCCCGGGTGAAAAACTGTTTTTT. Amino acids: CASSPGEKLFF.

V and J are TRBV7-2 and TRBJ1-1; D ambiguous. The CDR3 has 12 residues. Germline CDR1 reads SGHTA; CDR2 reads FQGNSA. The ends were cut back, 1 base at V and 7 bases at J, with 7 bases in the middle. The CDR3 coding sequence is TGTGCCAGCAGCTTAGGAGGAGTTGAAGCTTTCTTT. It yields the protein CASSLGGVEAFF.

The CDR3 DNA is TGCGCCAGCAGCCACCGAAGATTCAGGCAGGTGAACACTGAAGCTTTCTTT. Translated: CASSHRRFRQVNTEAFF. V and J are TRBV4-3 and TRBJ1-1; D is undetermined. This CDR3 region has 17 residues. CDR1 and CDR2 from the germline V gene are LGHNA and YSLEER. Trimming removed 3 bases at V and 0 bases at J, with 17 bases between.

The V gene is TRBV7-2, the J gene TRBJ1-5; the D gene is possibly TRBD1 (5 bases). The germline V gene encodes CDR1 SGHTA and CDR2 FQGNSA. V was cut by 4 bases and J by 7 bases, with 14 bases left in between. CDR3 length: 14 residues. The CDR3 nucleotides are TGTGCCAGCAGCTCTCAGGGCTTTGGGCAGCCCCAGCATTTT. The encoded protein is CASSSQGFGQPQHF.

Here the CDR3 DNA reads TGTGCCAGCAGCCAAACAGGGTTGGGTACCTACGAGCAGTACTTC. It specifies CASSQTGLGTYEQYF. The chain is built from TRBV9 and TRBJ2-7; a possible D gene is TRBD1 (6 bases). This CDR3 spans 15 amino acids. Per the germline V gene, CDR1 is SGDLS and CDR2 is YYNGEE. V lost 4 bases to trimming and J lost 2 bases, with 16 bases between them.